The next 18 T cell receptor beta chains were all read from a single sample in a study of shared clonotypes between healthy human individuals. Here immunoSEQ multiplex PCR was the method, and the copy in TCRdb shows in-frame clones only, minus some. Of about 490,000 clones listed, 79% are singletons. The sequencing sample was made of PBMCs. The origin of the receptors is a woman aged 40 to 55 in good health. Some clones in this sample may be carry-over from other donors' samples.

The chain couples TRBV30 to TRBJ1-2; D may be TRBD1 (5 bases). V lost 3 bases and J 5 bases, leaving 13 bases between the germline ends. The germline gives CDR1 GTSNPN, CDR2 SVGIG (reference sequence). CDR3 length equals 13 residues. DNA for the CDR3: TGTGCCTGGAGCTTCGGGGGGAGGTATGGCTACACCTTC. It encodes CAWSFGGRYGYTF.

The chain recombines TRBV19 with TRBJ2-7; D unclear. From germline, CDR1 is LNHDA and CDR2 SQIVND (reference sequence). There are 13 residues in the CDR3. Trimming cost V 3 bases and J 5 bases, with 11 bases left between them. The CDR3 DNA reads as TGTGCCAGTAGTATCCGCCGTCTTGACGAGCAGTACTTC. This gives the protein CASSIRRLDEQYF.

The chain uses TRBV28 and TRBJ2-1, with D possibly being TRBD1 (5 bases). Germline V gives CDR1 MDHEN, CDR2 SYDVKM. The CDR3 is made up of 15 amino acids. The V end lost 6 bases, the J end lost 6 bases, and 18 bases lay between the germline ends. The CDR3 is CASSRAGLQGNEQFF. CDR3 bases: TGTGCCAGCAGCCGGGCCGGTCTTCAGGGCAATGAGCAGTTCTTC.

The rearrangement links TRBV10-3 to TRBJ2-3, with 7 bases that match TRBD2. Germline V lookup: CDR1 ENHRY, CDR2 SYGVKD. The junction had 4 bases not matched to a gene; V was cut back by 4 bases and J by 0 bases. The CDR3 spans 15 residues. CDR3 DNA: TGTGCCATCAGTGTAGCGGGTTCTAGCACAGATACGCAGTATTTT. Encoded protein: CAISVAGSSTDTQYF.

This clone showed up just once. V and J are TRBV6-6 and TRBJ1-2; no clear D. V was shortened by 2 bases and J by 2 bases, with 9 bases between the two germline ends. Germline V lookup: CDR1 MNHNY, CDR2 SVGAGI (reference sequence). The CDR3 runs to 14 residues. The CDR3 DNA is TGTGCCAGCAGTTACGCCCCACTAAACTATGGCTACACCTTC. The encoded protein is CASSYAPLNYGYTF.

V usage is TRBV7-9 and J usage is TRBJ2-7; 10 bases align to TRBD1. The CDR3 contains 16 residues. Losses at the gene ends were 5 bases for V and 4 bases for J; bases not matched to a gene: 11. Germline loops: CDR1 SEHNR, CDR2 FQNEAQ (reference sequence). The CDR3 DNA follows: TGTGCCAGCAGCGTCTATCCGGGACAGGGGAGGTACGAGCAGTACTTC. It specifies CASSVYPGQGRYEQYF.

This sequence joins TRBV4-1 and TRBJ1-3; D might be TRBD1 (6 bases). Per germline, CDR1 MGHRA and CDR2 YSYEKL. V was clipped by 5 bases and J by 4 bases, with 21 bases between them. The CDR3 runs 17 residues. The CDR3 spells CASSAAPRGPGGNTIYF. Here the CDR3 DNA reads TGCGCCAGCAGCGCCGCCCCCAGGGGCCCAGGAGGAAACACCATATATTTT.

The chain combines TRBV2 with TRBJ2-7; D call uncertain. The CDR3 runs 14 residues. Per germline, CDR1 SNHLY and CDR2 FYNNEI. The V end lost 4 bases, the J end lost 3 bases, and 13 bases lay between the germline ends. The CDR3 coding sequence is TGTGCCAGCAGTGCCGAGACGCAAGACTACGAGCAGTACTTC. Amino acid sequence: CASSAETQDYEQYF.

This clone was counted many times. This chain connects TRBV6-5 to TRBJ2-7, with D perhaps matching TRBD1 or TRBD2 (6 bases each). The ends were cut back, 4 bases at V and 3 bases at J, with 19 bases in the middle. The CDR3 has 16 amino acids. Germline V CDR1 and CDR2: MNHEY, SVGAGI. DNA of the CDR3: TGTGCCAGCAGTTTTAGTAGTTGGGGGGCTAACTACGAGCAGTACTTC. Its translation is CASSFSSWGANYEQYF.

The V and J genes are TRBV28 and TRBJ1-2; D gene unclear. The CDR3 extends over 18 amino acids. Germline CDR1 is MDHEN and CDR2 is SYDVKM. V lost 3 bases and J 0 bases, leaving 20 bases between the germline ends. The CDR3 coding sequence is TGTGCCAGCAGTTTTCATGGTACCGGGAAGTGGTCTAACTATGGCTACACCTTC. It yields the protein CASSFHGTGKWSNYGYTF.

CDR3 sequence (DNA): TGTGCCAGCAGCTTAGATCCCAGGGGGGTAAACATTCAGTACTTC. Its protein product is CASSLDPRGVNIQYF. This rearrangement joins TRBV7-2 to TRBJ2-4, with D possibly TRBD1 on 7 matching bases. The ends were cut back, 1 base at V and 6 bases at J, with 13 bases in the middle. Per germline, CDR1 SGHTA and CDR2 FQGNSA. The CDR3 loop spans 15 amino acids.

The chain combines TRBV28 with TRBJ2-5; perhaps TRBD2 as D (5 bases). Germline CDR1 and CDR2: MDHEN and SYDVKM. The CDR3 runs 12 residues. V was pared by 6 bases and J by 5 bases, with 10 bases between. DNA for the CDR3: TGTGCCAGCAGGGACTCTAGGGAGACCCAGTACTTC. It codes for CASRDSRETQYF.

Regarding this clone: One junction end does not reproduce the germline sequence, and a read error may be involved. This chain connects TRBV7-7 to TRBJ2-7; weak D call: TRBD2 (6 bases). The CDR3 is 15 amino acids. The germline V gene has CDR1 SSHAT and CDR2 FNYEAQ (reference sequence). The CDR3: CASSLGGGQTYEQYF. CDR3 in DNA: TGTGCTAGCAGCTTGGGAGGCGGGCAAACCTACGAGCAGTACTTC. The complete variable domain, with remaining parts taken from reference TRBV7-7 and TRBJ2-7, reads GAGVSQSPRYKVTKRGQDVTLRCDPISSHATLYWYQQALGQGPEFLTYFNYEAQPDKSGLPSDRFSAERPEGSISTLTIQRTEQRDSAMYRCASSLGGGQTYEQYFGPGTRLTVT.

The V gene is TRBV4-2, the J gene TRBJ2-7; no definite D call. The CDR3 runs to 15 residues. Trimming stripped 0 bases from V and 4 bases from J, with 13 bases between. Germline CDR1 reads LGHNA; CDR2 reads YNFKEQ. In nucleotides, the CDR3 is TGTGCCAGCAGCCAAGATGATACAGTCGGGTACGAGCAGTACTTC. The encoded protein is CASSQDDTVGYEQYF.

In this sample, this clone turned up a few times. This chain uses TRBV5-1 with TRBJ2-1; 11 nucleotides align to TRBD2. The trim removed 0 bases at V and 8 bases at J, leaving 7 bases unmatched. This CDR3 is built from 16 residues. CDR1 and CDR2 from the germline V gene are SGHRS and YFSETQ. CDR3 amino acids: CASSLELAGVSHEQFF. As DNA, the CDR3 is TGCGCCAGCAGCTTGGAACTAGCGGGAGTATCCCATGAGCAGTTCTTC.

CDR3 nucleotides: TGTGCCAGCAGCCTTCTCAGGGGGATGCGGTACTTC. This translates into CASSLLRGMRYF. The chain is built from TRBV14 and TRBJ2-7, with TRBD1 matching 7 bases. The ends lost 4 bases at V and 12 bases at J; junction bases unmatched: 9. This CDR3 spans 12 amino acids. Germline CDR1 reads SGHDN; CDR2 reads FVKESK.

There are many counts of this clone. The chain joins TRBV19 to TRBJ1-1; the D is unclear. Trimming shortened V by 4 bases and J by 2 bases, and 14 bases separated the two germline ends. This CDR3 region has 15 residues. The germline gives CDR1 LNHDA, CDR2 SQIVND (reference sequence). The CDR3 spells CASSKAPAGNTEAFF. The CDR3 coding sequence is TGTGCCAGTAGTAAAGCCCCAGCCGGTAACACTGAAGCTTTCTTT. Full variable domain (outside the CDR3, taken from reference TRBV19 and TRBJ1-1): DGGITQSPKYLFRKEGQNVTLSCEQNLNHDAMYWYRQDPGQGLRLIYYSQIVNDFQKGDIAEGYSVSREKKESFPLTVTSAQKNPTAFYLCASSKAPAGNTEAFFGQGTRLTVV.

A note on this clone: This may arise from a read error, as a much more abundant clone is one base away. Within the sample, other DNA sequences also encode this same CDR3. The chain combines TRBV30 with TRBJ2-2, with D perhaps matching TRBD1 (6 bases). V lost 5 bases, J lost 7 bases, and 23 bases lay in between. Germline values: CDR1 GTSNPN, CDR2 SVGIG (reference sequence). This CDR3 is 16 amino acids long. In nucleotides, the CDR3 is TGTGCCTGGTACCCCCAGGGGAGAGGGCTTGGCGGGGAGCTGTTTTTT. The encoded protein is CAWYPQGRGLGGELFF.